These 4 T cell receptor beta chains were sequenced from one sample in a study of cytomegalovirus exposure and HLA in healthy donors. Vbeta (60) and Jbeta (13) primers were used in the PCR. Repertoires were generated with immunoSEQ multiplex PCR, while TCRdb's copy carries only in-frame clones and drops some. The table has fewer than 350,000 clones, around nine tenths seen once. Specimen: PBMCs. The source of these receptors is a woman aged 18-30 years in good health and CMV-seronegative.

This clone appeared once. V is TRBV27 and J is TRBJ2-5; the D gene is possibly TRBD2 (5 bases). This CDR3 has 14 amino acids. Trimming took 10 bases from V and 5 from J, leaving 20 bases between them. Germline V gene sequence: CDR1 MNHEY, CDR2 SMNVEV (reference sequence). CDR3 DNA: TGTGCCACCTCCCGATTCAACGGGAAGGAGACCCAGTACTTC. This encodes CATSRFNGKETQYF.

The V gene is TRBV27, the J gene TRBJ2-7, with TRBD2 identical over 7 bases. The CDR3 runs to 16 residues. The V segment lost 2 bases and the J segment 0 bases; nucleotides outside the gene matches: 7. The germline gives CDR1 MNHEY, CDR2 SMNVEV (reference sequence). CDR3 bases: TGTGCCAGCAGTTTAGGGGCGCCGGGAGGCTCCTACGAGCAGTACTTC. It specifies CASSLGAPGGSYEQYF.

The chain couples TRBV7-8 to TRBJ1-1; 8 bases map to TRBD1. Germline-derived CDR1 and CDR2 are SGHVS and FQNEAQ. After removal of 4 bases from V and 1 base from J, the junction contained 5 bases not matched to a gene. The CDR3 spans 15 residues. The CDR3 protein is CASSWDDRGNTEAFF. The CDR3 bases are TGTGCCAGCAGCTGGGACGACAGGGGGAACACTGAAGCTTTCTTT.

CDR3 in DNA: TGTGCCAGCAGCTTCGGGATAGACTCTGGAAACACCATATATTTT. It yields the protein CASSFGIDSGNTIYF. The chain recombines TRBV7-6 with TRBJ1-3; D gene ambiguous. The V gene's germline CDR1 is SGHVS and CDR2 FNYEAQ. V dropped 3 bases and J dropped 0 bases, with 9 bases sitting between them. This CDR3 has 15 amino acids.